The 3 T cell receptor beta chains given below trace back to one sample, sequenced in a study of human T cells and chemical hapten exposure. Stated time point: healthy volunteer bleed at 2 weeks. Unfractionated whole blood served as the source for total RNA extraction. TCRdb redid the calling of the RACE reads with MiXCR, one entry per CDR3 protein. The sample lists 80,000 to 100,000 distinct CDR3 sequences; about 8.8% were seen once. Source material: whole blood. All receptors derive from a female donor in good health. Some clones in this sample may be carry-over from other donors' samples.

This clonotype was detected ten times or more. The chain joins TRBV7-2 to TRBJ1-1; D ambiguous. From germline, CDR1 is SGHTA and CDR2 FQGNSA. The ends were cut back, 6 bases at V and 0 bases at J, with 5 bases in the middle. The CDR3 runs to 12 residues. Written as DNA, the CDR3 is TGTGCCAGCAGTTACATGAACACTGAAGCTTTCTTT. This translates into CASSYMNTEAFF.

The sample holds a few counts of this clonotype. V usage is TRBV4-1 and J usage is TRBJ2-3; 11 positions match TRBD2. With V trimmed by 5 bases and J by 1 base, 14 bases remained unmatched. The CDR3 contains 19 residues. Germline CDR1 MGHRA, CDR2 YSYEKL. CDR3 residues: CASSSSSGRIKVGTDTQYF. The CDR3 nucleotides are TGCGCCAGCAGCTCGTCTAGCGGGAGGATTAAAGTGGGCACAGATACGCAGTATTTT.

This clonotype came up many times. The rearrangement links TRBV7-8 to TRBJ2-7, with D uncertain. The germline V and J ends were trimmed by 1 base and 0 bases, with 10 bases remaining between them. CDR3 size: 15 residues. Germline V lookup: CDR1 SGHVS, CDR2 FQNEAQ. The CDR3 DNA is TGTGCCAGCAGCTTAGGGCCTAGTCTCTCCTACGAGCAGTACTTC. Amino acid sequence: CASSLGPSLSYEQYF.